These 7 T cell receptor beta chains originate from one sample sequenced in a study of neoadjuvant anti-PD-1 for oral cavity cancer. Measured with immunoSEQ multiplex PCR; TCRdb has only the in-frame clones, and not every one. Here the sample spans 80,000 to 95,000 clones, less than 85% being singletons. The material was PBMCs, obtained before nivolumab (anti-PD-1) treatment. The receptors come from a person aged 35-79 years with oral cavity squamous cell carcinoma.

The count of this clone is one. The gene calls are TRBV6-1 and TRBJ2-1, with a weak D call TRBD1 (6 bases). CDR3 length equals 14 residues. V lost 4 bases to trimming and J lost 7 bases, with 14 bases between them. Germline loops: CDR1 MNHNS, CDR2 SASEGT. The CDR3 bases are TGTGCCAGCAGTGCCTCCGGGACATTTAATGAGCAGTTCTTC. Residues: CASSASGTFNEQFF.

V and J are TRBV2 and TRBJ2-7; 9 nucleotides line up with TRBD1. Germline V gene lookup returns CDR1 SNHLY and CDR2 FYNNEI. CDR3 length: 15 residues. V lost 0 bases to trimming and J lost 3 bases; unmatched junction nucleotides: 3. The DNA for the CDR3 is TGTGCCAGCAGTGAAGCGCCGGGACAGGGCTACGAGCAGTACTTC. Protein: CASSEAPGQGYEQYF.

The genes are TRBV5-1 and TRBJ2-2; tentatively, D is TRBD1 (5 bases). Trimming pared 5 bases from V and 5 bases from J, leaving 16 bases between. The CDR3 sequence is 15 residues long. In germline, CDR1 is SGHRS, CDR2 YFSETQ. The CDR3 protein is CASSKSGLGTGELFF. For the CDR3, the DNA is TGCGCCAGCAGTAAATCAGGGTTGGGGACCGGGGAGCTGTTTTTT.

This chain joins TRBV7-3 and TRBJ2-1, with a tentative D call TRBD2 (6 bases). V was shortened by 0 bases and J by 0 bases, with 6 bases between the two germline ends. The CDR3 length is 15 residues. The germline gives CDR1 SGHTA, CDR2 FQGTGA. The CDR3 nucleotides are TGTGCCAGCAGCTTAACCGGGAGCTCCTACAATGAGCAGTTCTTC. Its protein product is CASSLTGSSYNEQFF. Filled out from reference TRBV7-3 and TRBJ2-1, the complete variable domain reads GAGVSQTPSNKVTEKGKYVELRCDPISGHTALYWYRQSLGQGPEFLIYFQGTGAADDSGLPNDRFFAVRPEGSVSTLKIQRTERGDSAVYLCASSLTGSSYNEQFFGPGTRLTVL.

This clone occurred a few times. V and J are TRBV4-1 and TRBJ1-1; 9 positions match TRBD1. CDR3 length equals 16 residues. Germline CDR1 is MGHRA and CDR2 is YSYEKL. The trim removed 4 bases at V and 5 bases at J, leaving 11 bases unmatched. The CDR3 is CASSLSRGTGLTEAFF. CDR3 nucleotide sequence: TGCGCCAGCAGCCTCTCCCGGGGGACAGGGTTGACTGAAGCTTTCTTT.

This rearrangement joins TRBV30 to TRBJ2-3; 8 bases line up with TRBD2. J was trimmed by 1 base and V by 4 bases; bases with no gene match: 1. In germline, CDR1 is GTSNPN, CDR2 SVGIG (reference sequence). The length of the CDR3 is 13 residues. The CDR3 nucleotides are TGTGCCTGGAAGACTAGCGGCACAGATACGCAGTATTTT. It translates to CAWKTSGTDTQYF.

The chain links TRBV11-3 to TRBJ2-7; a possible D gene is TRBD2 (6 bases). This CDR3 comprises 12 residues. V shed 4 bases and J shed 7 bases, with 11 bases lying between them. CDR1 SGHNT and CDR2 YENEEA come from the germline V gene. The CDR3 bases are TGTGCCAGCAGCTCGGGGAGGAGTGAGCAGTACTTC. Its translation: CASSSGRSEQYF.